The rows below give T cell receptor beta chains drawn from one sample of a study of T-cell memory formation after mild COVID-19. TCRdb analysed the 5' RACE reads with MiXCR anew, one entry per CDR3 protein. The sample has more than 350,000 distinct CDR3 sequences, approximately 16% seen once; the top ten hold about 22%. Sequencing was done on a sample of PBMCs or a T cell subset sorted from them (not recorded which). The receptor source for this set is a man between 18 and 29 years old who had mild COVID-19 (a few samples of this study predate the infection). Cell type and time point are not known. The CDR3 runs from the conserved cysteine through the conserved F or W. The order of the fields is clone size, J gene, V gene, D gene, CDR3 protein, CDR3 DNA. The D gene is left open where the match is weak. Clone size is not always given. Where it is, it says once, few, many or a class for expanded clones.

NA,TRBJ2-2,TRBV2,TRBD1,CASFRGTGFSGELFF,TGTGCCAGCTTCAGGGGGACAGGGTTCTCCGGGGAGCTGTTTTTT
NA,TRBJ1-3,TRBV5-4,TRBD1,CASRDRGAGNTIYF,TGTGCCAGCAGAGACAGGGGGGCTGGAAACACCATATATTTT
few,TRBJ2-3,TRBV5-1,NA,CASREGVSTDTQYF,TGCGCCAGCCGTGAGGGCGTTAGCACAGATACGCAGTATTTT
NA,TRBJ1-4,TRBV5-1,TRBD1,CASSDGTAGDEKLFF,TGCGCCAGCAGCGATGGGACAGCTGGCGATGAAAAACTGTTTTTT
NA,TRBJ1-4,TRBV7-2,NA,CASSLNRATNEKLFF,TGTGCCAGCAGCTTAAACAGGGCAACTAATGAAAAACTGTTTTTT
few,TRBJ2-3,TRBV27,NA,CASRPPGDTQYF,TGTGCCAGCAGGCCTCCGGGAGATACGCAGTATTTT
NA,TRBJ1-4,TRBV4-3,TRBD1,CASSQLKGGQNEKLFF,TGCGCCAGCAGCCAACTAAAGGGGGGACAGAATGAAAAACTGTTTTTT
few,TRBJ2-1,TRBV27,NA,CASSLRRNEQFF,TGTGCCAGCAGTTTGAGACGGAATGAGCAGTTCTTC
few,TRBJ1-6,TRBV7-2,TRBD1,CASSLRRDRGFSYNSPLHF,TGTGCCAGCAGCTTGCGCCGGGACAGGGGATTCTCCTATAATTCACCCCTCCACTTT
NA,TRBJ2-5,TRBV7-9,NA,CASSSPTKVETQYF,TGTGCCAGCAGCTCTCCTACCAAAGTGGAGACCCAGTACTTC
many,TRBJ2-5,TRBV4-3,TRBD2,CASSQGGGAQETQYF,TGCGCCAGCAGCCAAGGCGGGGGGGCCCAAGAGACCCAGTACTTC
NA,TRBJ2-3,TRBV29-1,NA,CSVAQGRRPDTQYF,TGCAGCGTTGCGCAGGGGCGGAGGCCAGATACGCAGTATTTT
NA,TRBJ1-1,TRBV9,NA,CASSVYAGETEAFF,TGTGCCAGCAGCGTATATGCGGGGGAGACTGAAGCTTTCTTT
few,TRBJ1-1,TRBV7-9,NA,CASRPTGKLNTEAFF,TGTGCCAGCAGGCCAACAGGGAAATTGAACACTGAAGCTTTCTTT
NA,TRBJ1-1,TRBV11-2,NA,CASTLQAGLNTEAFF,TGTGCCAGCACCTTGCAGGCAGGGTTGAACACTGAAGCTTTCTTT
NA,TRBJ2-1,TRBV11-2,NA,CASSAAGAVSNF,TGTGCCAGCAGCGCCGCGGGGGCGGTTAGTAACTTC
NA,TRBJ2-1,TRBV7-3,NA,CASSHGNYNEQFF,TGTGCCAGCAGCCACGGGAACTACAATGAGCAGTTCTTC
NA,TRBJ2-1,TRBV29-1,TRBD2,CSVRMSGGNEQFF,TGCAGCGTTCGGATGAGCGGGGGTAATGAGCAGTTCTTC
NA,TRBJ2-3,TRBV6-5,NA,CASSTNSLLDTQYF,TGTGCCAGCAGCACCAACTCACTGTTGGATACGCAGTATTTT
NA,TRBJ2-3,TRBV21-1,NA,CASSKALRGGCVFSTDTQYF,TGTGCCAGCAGCAAAGCTCTCAGGGGTGGGTGTGTGTTCAGCACAGATACGCAGTATTTT
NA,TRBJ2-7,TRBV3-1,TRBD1,CASSQPGTAYEQYF,TGTGCCAGCAGCCAACCCGGGACAGCCTACGAGCAGTACTTC
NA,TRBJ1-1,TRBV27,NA,CASHHNRDTEAFF,TGTGCCAGCCACCATAACAGGGACACTGAAGCTTTCTTT
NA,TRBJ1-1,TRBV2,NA,CASTPGAGDTEAFF,TGTGCCAGCACCCCCGGGGCTGGGGACACTGAAGCTTTCTTT
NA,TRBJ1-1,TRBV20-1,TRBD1,CSAREAHRGNTEAFF,TGCAGTGCTAGAGAGGCGCACAGGGGGAACACTGAAGCTTTCTTT
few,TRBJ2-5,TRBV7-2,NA,CASSSQPQETQYF,TGTGCCAGCAGCTCTCAACCACAAGAGACCCAGTACTTC
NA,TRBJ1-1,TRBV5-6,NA,CASSHGTLNTEAFF,TGTGCCAGCAGCCACGGGACTCTCAACACTGAAGCTTTCTTT
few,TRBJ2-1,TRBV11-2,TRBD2,CASSLDVSGGAYEQFF,TGTGCCAGCAGCTTAGATGTTAGCGGGGGGGCCTATGAGCAGTTCTTC
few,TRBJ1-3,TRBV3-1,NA,CASSQGSFSGNTIYF,TGTGCCAGCAGCCAGGGGAGCTTCTCTGGAAACACCATATATTTT
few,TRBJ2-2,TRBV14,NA,CASSQGFSTNTGELFF,TGTGCCAGCAGCCAGGGGTTTTCGACTAACACCGGGGAGCTGTTTTTT
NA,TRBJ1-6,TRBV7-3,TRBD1,CASSYRGVDSPLHF,TGTGCCAGCAGTTACAGGGGGGTCGATTCACCCCTCCACTTT
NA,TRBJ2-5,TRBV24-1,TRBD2,CATGAAGGWETQYF,TGTGCCACCGGGGCAGCGGGGGGGTGGGAGACCCAGTACTTC
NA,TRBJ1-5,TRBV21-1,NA,CASSTRVGSNQPQHF,TGTGCCAGCAGCACAAGGGTGGGCAGCAATCAGCCCCAGCATTTT
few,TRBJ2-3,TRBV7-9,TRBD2,CASSPKRGITDTQYF,TGTGCCAGCAGCCCAAAGCGGGGGATCACAGATACGCAGTATTTT
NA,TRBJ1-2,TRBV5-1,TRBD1,CASSLGTGWADGYTF,TGCGCCAGCAGCCTAGGGACAGGATGGGCGGATGGCTACACCTTC
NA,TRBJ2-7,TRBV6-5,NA,CASSYLQAAYEQYF,TGTGCCAGCAGTTACCTCCAGGCCGCCTACGAGCAGTACTTC
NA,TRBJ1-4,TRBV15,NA,CATSRDAARSNEKLFF,TGTGCCACCAGCAGAGATGCCGCACGCAGCAATGAAAAACTGTTTTTT
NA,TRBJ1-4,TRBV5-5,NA,CASSLVAGGATNEKLFF,TGTGCCAGCAGCTTGGTAGCGGGGGGAGCAACTAATGAAAAACTGTTTTTT
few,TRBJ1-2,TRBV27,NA,CASSFPETEYGYTF,TGTGCCAGCAGTTTTCCCGAGACGGAGTATGGCTACACCTTC
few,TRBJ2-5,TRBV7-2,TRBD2,CASSLVASGGQETQYF,TGTGCCAGCAGCTTAGTGGCTAGCGGGGGGCAAGAGACCCAGTACTTC
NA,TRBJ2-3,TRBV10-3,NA,CATGGTSTDTQYF,TGTGCCACCGGCGGCACGAGCACAGATACGCAGTATTTT
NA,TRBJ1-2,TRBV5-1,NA,CASSLGRLNYGYTF,TGCGCCAGCAGCTTGGGGCGGCTTAACTATGGCTACACCTTC
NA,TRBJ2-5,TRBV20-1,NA,CSASPATGRGRETQYF,TGCAGTGCTAGTCCCGCGACGGGTCGGGGACGGGAGACCCAGTACTTC
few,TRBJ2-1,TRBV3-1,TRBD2,CASSQMLAGNNEQFF,TGTGCCAGCAGCCAAATGCTAGCGGGGAACAATGAGCAGTTCTTC
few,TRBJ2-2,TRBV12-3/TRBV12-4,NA,CASTTLGELFF,TGTGCCAGCACGACCCTAGGGGAGCTGTTTTTT
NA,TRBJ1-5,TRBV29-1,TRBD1,CSVAFGGQGNQPQHF,TGCAGCGTTGCATTTGGGGGACAGGGGAATCAGCCCCAGCATTTT
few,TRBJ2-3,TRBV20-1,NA,CSARDENTDTQYF,TGCAGTGCTAGAGATGAAAACACAGATACGCAGTATTTT